The 2 T cell receptor beta chains below all came from one sample that was sequenced in a study of cytomegalovirus exposure and HLA in healthy donors. The PCR was carried out with 60 Vbeta primers and 13 Jbeta primers. Here immunoSEQ multiplex PCR was the method, and the copy in TCRdb shows in-frame clones only, minus some. The data contain some 100,000 clones, 75% to 85% of them seen just once; the ten biggest clones take up roughly 1.2%. The sequencing input was PBMCs. The receptors derive from a woman under 30 in good health and CMV-seronegative.

This chain joins TRBV4-1 and TRBJ2-3; TRBD2 agrees at 8 bases. Germline-derived CDR1 and CDR2 are MGHRA and YSYEKL. V lost 0 bases to trimming and J lost 4 bases; unmatched junction nucleotides: 6. The CDR3 spans 16 residues. CDR3 sequence reads: CASSQDSGTSSDTQYF. The CDR3 DNA is TGCGCCAGCAGCCAAGATTCCGGGACTAGTTCAGATACGCAGTATTTT.

This chain links TRBV15 with TRBJ1-1; D not resolved. Per the germline V gene, CDR1 is LNHNV and CDR2 is YYDKDF (reference sequence). V lost 5 bases and J 0 bases, leaving 13 bases between the germline ends. The CDR3 consists of 15 residues. The CDR3 loop reads CATSSLSGLNTEAFF. The CDR3 bases are TGTGCCACCAGCTCCTTGTCGGGTCTGAACACTGAAGCTTTCTTT.